This T cell receptor (beta chain) was captured by sequencing in a study of T cell repertoires in cytomegalovirus infection. CDR1 is MGHRA and CDR2 is YSYEKL in the germline V gene. The length of the CDR3 is 15 residues. Trimming cost V 1 base and J 5 bases; bases outside gene matches: 7. MiXCR, applied by TCRdb to the reads, yields one record per CDR3 protein. This sample yields nearly 450,000 distinct CDR3 sequences, of which around 32% are seen a single time; 12% to 15% belongs to the top ten. This clonotype came up many times. The chain combines TRBV4-1 with TRBJ2-7, with 8 bases fitting TRBD1. The source of this sequence is a human donor in good health (CMV status not recorded). Some clones in this sample may be carry-over from other donors' samples. The sample taken for sequencing was PBMCs. Here the CDR3 DNA reads TGCGCCAGCAGCCAAGGGAACAGGGGGTCCCACGAGCAGTACTTC. It encodes CASSQGNRGSHEQYF.